This T cell receptor (beta chain) comes out of a study of OX40 agonist ivuxolimab in advanced cancers. Study as a whole: Earlier treatment with anti-PD-1, anti-PD-L1 or anti-CTLA-4 was permitted, and less than 50% had received some. Findings of the study overall: Which antigen the expanded peripheral T cells recognized is unknown.

The method was immunoSEQ multiplex PCR; TCRdb's version includes in-frame clones alone and lacks a portion of them. The sample consists of around 90,000 clones, more than 70% of them appearing once. Per germline, CDR1 MNHEY and CDR2 SVGAGI. The CDR3 contains 15 residues. V gave up 0 bases and J gave up 2 bases, with 7 bases separating them. This clone occurred a few times. The antigen remains undetermined. Other nucleotide sequences in the sample specify the same CDR3. The V gene is TRBV6-5, the J gene TRBJ1-4; tentatively, D is TRBD1 (6 bases). This TCR was sampled from an adult with an advanced solid tumor such as melanoma, head and neck, liver or kidney cancer. The sample here was CD4+ or CD8+ T cells sorted from blood, taken in a trial of the OX40 agonist ivuxolimab. The CDR3 DNA follows: TGTGCCAGCAGTTACTCCGGACAGACTAATGAAAAACTGTTTTTT. Protein sequence: CASSYSGQTNEKLFF.